What follows describes a single TCR beta chain. The table lists this clone with a few counts. The antigen it binds to is not known. Base qualities are not at hand, and no much larger clone is one base apart. CDR3 length: 13 amino acids, cysteine to phenylalanine. Only the CDR3 DNA is retained, 39 bases long and in frame from the first base. V was cut back by 6 bases and J by 3 bases, leaving a gap of 8 bases between them. CDR1 SNHLY and CDR2 FYNNEI are derived from the germline V gene. The record originates from a study of shared clonotypes between healthy human individuals (dated by TCRdb to the early 2020s). About the full investigation: A few men and a couple of women, aged 18 to 49 years, made up the cohort. For each donor, three plates each were used for CD4 naive and CD4 memory, two plates were used for CD8 naive, and one plate was used for CD8 memory. To estimate repertoire size and how much clonotype sharing occurs between individuals, the study deeply sequenced the blood TCR repertoires of 4 to 6 healthy adults. To increase sequencing depth and limit assay-specific biases, TCR repertoire library preparation and sequencing were carried out by different laboratories using diverse techniques. Leukapheresis yielded between about 0.85 and 9 billion PBMCs per donor. Here is what the overall study found, with its caveats: Higher generation probabilities were observed for clonotypes shared by all four sorted-subset donors than for non-shared clonotypes. Rarefaction of sorted-subset datasets indicated incomplete sequencing despite the large sequencing depth. Because the study included a small number of donors, the genetic and exposure-history diversity represented was limited. Pairwise subsampling led to the expectation that sequencing depth would affect the degree of clonotype sharing among donors. Approximately 5% of naive CD4, 3.5% of naive CD8, about 2.4% of memory CD4, and about 0.4% of memory CD8 clonotypes were shared across several donors. Sampling was limited to blood, and TCR repertoires in tissue likely differ from TCR repertoires in blood. Naive subsets generally had larger estimated clonotype richness than memory subsets.

TCR CDR3 regions were amplified from genomic DNA by multiplex PCR using the deep immunoSEQ assay. Extracted genomic DNA from each cell subset was spread evenly across all wells of several immunoSEQ 96-well plates, with each plate serving as a replicate. For sorted subsets, each replicate PCR was loaded with 200 ng genomic DNA, equivalent to 30,000 to 35,000 T cell genomes. Purified libraries were quantified with a Qubit 3.0 fluorometer, sized on a Bioanalyzer 2100, and re-quantified with the KAPA Library Quantification kit. Every immunoSEQ 96-well plate was sequenced on a dedicated single-read 150-cycle Illumina NextSeq 550 flow cell. In the source study's methods: The immunoSEQ output contained only junctional sequences without quality scores, so filtering could not match that applied to full-length reads. To assign V/J genes and CDR3, sequences were annotated against IMGT germline references using PyIR, a Python wrapper for IgBLAST v1.9. Reads with weak V/J assignments (E-value above 1e-6), missing CDR3, stop codons, out-of-frame junctions, or ambiguous translated residues were removed. V3J clonotypes were defined by identical inferred V gene, J gene, and CDR3 amino acid sequence. Percentage overlap between repertoires was calculated by dividing the number of shared unique clonotypes by the size of the smaller repertoire. Richness of each repertoire was evaluated using RTK rarefaction, the Chao1 estimator, and Recon v2.1 estimates of unobserved clonotypes. OLGA was used to compute generation probabilities for all TCRbeta clonotypes that the gDNA method yielded from a few donors. This immuneACCESS table, as held by TCRdb, lists in-frame sequences with V and J called but not all clones. Of the missing ones, under half trace to an unresolved V gene in checked studies; the others have no known cause. V and J calls and clone size are given by that table; D and trimming were obtained from the DNA. For this sample there are some 2,000,000 clones; under 97% appear just once. The ten most abundant clones make up around 0.13% of the sample.

The donors were healthy, HIV-negative adults with no recently reported acute infections or vaccinations. Only Caucasian adults living in Nashville, Tennessee, USA were represented among the donors. CD4+ T cells were enriched by magnetic negative selection, after which naive cells were positively selected on CD45RA and the negative fraction was taken as the memory subset. Blood was collected by leukapheresis, and PBMCs were isolated by Ficoll-Histopaque density gradient centrifugation and then cryopreserved in liquid nitrogen vapor phase. Analytical flow cytometry was used to check the purity and quantity of every magnetically sorted T cell population. Genomic DNA was isolated from each sorted fraction and quantified by UV absorbance on a Nanodrop 2000c.

The sequence links TRBV2 to TRBJ2-2; TRBD1 could be the D gene, as 5 bases match. The receptor was isolated from a man between 18 and 35 years old in good health. The sample consisted of naive CD4+ T cells sorted from blood. The label giving this sample's cell subset or site can be read as: CD45RA+ positively selected. CDR3 loop: CASSEQDTGELFF. Here is the DNA: TGTGCCAGCAGCGAACAGGACACCGGGGAGCTGTTTTTT.